A selection of T cell receptor beta chains follows, all from one sample in a study of early T cells in non-severe SARS-CoV-2 infection. TCRdb redid the calling of the 5' RACE reads with MiXCR, one entry per CDR3 protein. Of 20,000 to 30,000 distinct CDR3 sequences listed, more than 3.5% are singletons. Sequencing was performed on whole blood. All receptors derive from an adult who was a healthcare worker with PCR-confirmed SARS-CoV-2 infection or an uninfected control (not recorded which). The CDR3 runs from the conserved cysteine through the conserved F or W. A D gene is named only where the DNA matches it firmly. Clone size is shown for a subset of rows, as once, few, many or a class of expanded clone.

J gene,D gene,V gene,clone size,CDR3 protein,CDR3 DNA
TRBJ1-3,NA,TRBV5-1,few,CASSPTDSGNTIYF,TGCGCCAGCAGCCCGACAGACTCTGGAAACACCATATATTTT
TRBJ1-1,NA,TRBV9,NA,CASSTRQNTEAFF,TGTGCCAGCAGCACCCGACAGAACACTGAAGCTTTCTTT
TRBJ2-1,NA,TRBV5-8,many,CASPAIEGTENRGKHNEQFF,TGTGCCAGCCCCGCAATTGAAGGGACTGAAAATAGGGGCAAGCACAATGAGCAGTTCTTC
TRBJ2-7,NA,TRBV7-2,many,CASSPPSPLYEQYF,TGTGCCAGCAGCCCTCCCAGCCCACTCTACGAGCAGTACTTC
TRBJ2-2,NA,TRBV4-1,many,CASSQAQGEVGTGELFF,TGCGCCAGCAGCCAAGCCCAGGGTGAGGTGGGCACCGGGGAGCTGTTTTTT
TRBJ1-1,TRBD1,TRBV29-1,many,CSVMGQENTEAFF,TGCAGCGTCATGGGACAGGAGAACACTGAAGCTTTCTTT
TRBJ2-1,TRBD2,TRBV14,medium-sized,CASSPPPGLAGGGSYNEQFF,TGTGCCAGCAGCCCACCCCCGGGACTAGCGGGAGGGGGGTCCTACAATGAGCAGTTCTTC
TRBJ2-1,TRBD2,TRBV20-1,medium-sized,CSARNAPGTRSYNEQFF,TGCAGTGCGCGAAATGCTCCGGGGACTAGATCCTACAATGAGCAGTTCTTC
TRBJ1-4,TRBD1,TRBV20-1,few,CSASIATAGTGREKLFF,TGCAGTGCTAGCATCGCTACGGCAGGGACAGGGAGGGAAAAACTGTTTTTT
TRBJ1-5,NA,TRBV18,many,CASSQAFDQPQHF,TGTGCCAGCTCACAGGCATTTGATCAGCCCCAGCATTTT
TRBJ2-1,NA,TRBV7-2,many,CASTTGAQQFF,TGTGCCAGCACGACCGGGGCCCAGCAGTTCTTC
TRBJ2-2,NA,TRBV11-3,many,CASSLVAGAYNTGELFF,TGTGCCAGCAGCTTAGTTGCGGGGGCCTATAACACCGGGGAGCTGTTTTTT
TRBJ2-3,TRBD2,TRBV2,many,CASRSSGRIADTQYF,TGTGCCAGCAGGTCTAGCGGGCGGATCGCAGATACGCAGTATTTT
TRBJ2-1,NA,TRBV15,few,CATSRDPGSVNEQFF,TGTGCCACCAGCAGAGACCCGGGGTCAGTCAATGAGCAGTTCTTC
TRBJ1-5,TRBD1,TRBV28,many,CASSLPQGAGNQPQHF,TGTGCCAGCAGTTTACCACAGGGGGCCGGGAATCAGCCCCAGCATTTT
TRBJ2-1,TRBD2,TRBV5-4,many,CASSPKASGRSNEQFF,TGTGCCAGCAGCCCGAAGGCGAGCGGGAGATCCAATGAGCAGTTCTTC
TRBJ2-2,TRBD2,TRBV28,many,CASSQSGSGTGELFF,TGTGCCAGCTCTCAAAGCGGGAGCGGTACCGGGGAGCTGTTTTTT
TRBJ1-1,NA,TRBV6-1,many,CASSEVRGNTEAFF,TGTGCCAGCAGTGAAGTGAGGGGGAACACTGAAGCTTTCTTT
TRBJ2-2,NA,TRBV20-1,NA,CSAPLVRDTTGELFF,TGCAGTGCCCCTTTAGTTCGGGATACCACCGGGGAGCTGTTTTTT
TRBJ2-5,NA,TRBV20-1,many,CSATLLGGQETQYF,TGCAGTGCTACCCTCCTAGGAGGTCAAGAGACCCAGTACTTC
TRBJ2-7,NA,TRBV29-1,many,CSVEGKAWDEQYF,TGCAGCGTTGAGGGCAAGGCGTGGGACGAGCAGTACTTC
TRBJ2-7,NA,TRBV24-1,many,CATRGELDSDEQYF,TGTGCCACCAGGGGTGAGTTAGATTCGGACGAGCAGTACTTC
TRBJ2-7,NA,TRBV6-2/TRBV6-3,few,CASSYGGHPRNF,TGTGCCAGCAGTTACGGGGGACACCCAAGGAACTTC
TRBJ1-5,NA,TRBV7-2,few,CASSSGRDSNQPQHF,TGTGCCAGCAGCTCAGGGAGGGATAGCAATCAGCCCCAGCATTTT
TRBJ2-7,NA,TRBV20-1,many,CSHQRKSSYEQYF,TGCAGTCACCAAAGGAAGAGCTCCTACGAGCAGTACTTC
TRBJ1-6,NA,TRBV7-8,NA,CASSLVHSPLHF,TGTGCCAGCAGCTTAGTTCACTCACCCCTCCACTTT
TRBJ2-5,NA,TRBV12-3/TRBV12-4,many,CASTRSETQYF,TGTGCCAGCACTAGGTCGGAGACCCAGTACTTC
TRBJ2-1,TRBD2,TRBV24-1,many,CATSDTKRGDYNEQFF,TGTGCCACCAGTGATACTAAGCGGGGGGACTACAATGAGCAGTTCTTC
TRBJ2-5,NA,TRBV2,few,CASSRDLQETQYF,TGTGCCAGCAGCAGGGACTTACAAGAGACCCAGTACTTC
TRBJ2-5,TRBD2,TRBV7-2,many,CASSLVAGGPQETQYF,TGTGCCAGCAGCTTAGTAGCGGGGGGCCCCCAGGAGACCCAGTACTTC
TRBJ1-2,NA,TRBV6-2/TRBV6-3,many,CASRDGPIGYTF,TGTGCCAGCCGGGACGGTCCGATTGGCTACACCTTC
TRBJ2-1,NA,TRBV5-1,many,CASSPLDAYNEQFF,TGCGCCAGCAGCCCCCTGGACGCCTACAATGAGCAGTTCTTC
TRBJ2-7,NA,TRBV7-8,NA,CASSLVPGSYEQYF,TGTGCCAGCAGCTTGGTTCCGGGGTCCTACGAGCAGTACTTC
TRBJ1-4,NA,TRBV29-1,NA,CSVVSRDSNEKLFF,TGCAGCGTTGTTTCGCGGGATTCCAATGAAAAACTGTTTTTT
TRBJ2-5,TRBD2,TRBV18,NA,CASSPPSGGEETQYF,TGTGCCAGCTCACCACCTAGCGGGGGAGAAGAGACCCAGTACTTC
TRBJ2-1,TRBD2,TRBV7-9,many,CASSLTSGRINEQFF,TGTGCCAGCAGCTTAACTAGCGGGAGGATCAATGAGCAGTTCTTC
TRBJ2-5,TRBD2,TRBV12-3/TRBV12-4,many,CASSFSGGGQETQYF,TGTGCCAGCAGTTTCTCGGGGGGGGGCCAAGAGACCCAGTACTTC
TRBJ2-7,TRBD2,TRBV13,many,CASSRGGAREQYF,TGTGCCAGCAGCCGCGGGGGGGCGAGAGAGCAGTACTTC
TRBJ1-1,TRBD1,TRBV10-3,many,CAISLTGTNTEAFF,TGTGCCATCAGTTTGACAGGGACGAACACTGAAGCTTTCTTT
TRBJ1-1,NA,TRBV7-9,many,CASSPASGDDTEAFF,TGTGCCAGCAGCCCAGCCTCAGGGGATGACACTGAAGCTTTCTTT